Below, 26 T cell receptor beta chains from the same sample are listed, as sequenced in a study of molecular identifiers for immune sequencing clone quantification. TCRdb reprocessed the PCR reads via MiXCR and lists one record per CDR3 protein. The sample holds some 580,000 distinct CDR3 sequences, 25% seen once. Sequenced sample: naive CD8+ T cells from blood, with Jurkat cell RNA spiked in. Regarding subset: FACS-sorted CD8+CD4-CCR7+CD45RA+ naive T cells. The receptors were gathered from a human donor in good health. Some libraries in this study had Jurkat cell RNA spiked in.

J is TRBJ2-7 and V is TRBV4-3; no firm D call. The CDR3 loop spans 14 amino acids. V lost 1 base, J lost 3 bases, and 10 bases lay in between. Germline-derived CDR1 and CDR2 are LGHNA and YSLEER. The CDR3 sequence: CASSQGVGNYEQYF. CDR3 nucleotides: TGCGCCAGCAGCCAAGGGGTAGGCAACTACGAGCAGTACTTC.

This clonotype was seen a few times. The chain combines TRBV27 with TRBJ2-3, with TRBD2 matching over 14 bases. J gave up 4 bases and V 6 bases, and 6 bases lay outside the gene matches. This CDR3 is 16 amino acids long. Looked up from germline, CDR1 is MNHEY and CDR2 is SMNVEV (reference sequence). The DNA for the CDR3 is TGTGCCAGCAGCATAAGGGGACTAGCGGGAGCAGATACGCAGTATTTT. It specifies CASSIRGLAGADTQYF.

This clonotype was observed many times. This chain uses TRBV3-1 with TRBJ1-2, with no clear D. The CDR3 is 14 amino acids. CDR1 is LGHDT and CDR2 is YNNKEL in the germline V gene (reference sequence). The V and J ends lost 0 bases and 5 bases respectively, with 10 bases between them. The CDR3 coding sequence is TGTGCCAGCAGCCAAGATTCACTGAGTTATGGCTACACCTTC. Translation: CASSQDSLSYGYTF. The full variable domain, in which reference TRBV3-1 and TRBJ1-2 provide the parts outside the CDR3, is DTAVSQTPKYLVTQMGNDKSIKCEQNLGHDTMYWYKQDSKKFLKIMFSYNNKELIINETVPNRFSPKSPDKAHLNLHINSLELGDSAVYFCASSQDSLSYGYTFGSGTRLTVV.

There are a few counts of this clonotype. This CDR3 is CASSLQNLLNTEAFF. DNA for the CDR3: TGTGCCAGTAGTTTACAGAATCTCTTGAACACTGAAGCTTTCTTT. The chain is built from TRBV19 and TRBJ1-1; no reliable D call. CDR1 LNHDA and CDR2 SQIVND come from the germline V gene (reference sequence). Trimming took off 5 bases at V and 0 bases at J, with 13 bases between the two ends. The CDR3 sequence is 15 residues long.

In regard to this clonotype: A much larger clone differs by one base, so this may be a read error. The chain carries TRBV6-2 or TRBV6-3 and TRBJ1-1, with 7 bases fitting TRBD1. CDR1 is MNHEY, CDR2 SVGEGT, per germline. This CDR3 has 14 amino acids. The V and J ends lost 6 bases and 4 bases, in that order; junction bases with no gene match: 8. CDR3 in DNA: TGTGCCAGCAGGACAGGGCGGATGATCACTGAAGCTTTCTTT. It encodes CASRTGRMITEAFF.

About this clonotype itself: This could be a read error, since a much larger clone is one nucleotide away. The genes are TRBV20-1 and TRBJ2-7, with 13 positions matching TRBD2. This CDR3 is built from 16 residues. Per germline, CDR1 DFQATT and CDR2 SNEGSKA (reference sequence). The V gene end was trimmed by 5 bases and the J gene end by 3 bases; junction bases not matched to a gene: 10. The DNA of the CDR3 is TGCAGTGCTTACGGACTAGCGGGAGAAGCCTTCTACGAGCAGTACTTC. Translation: CSAYGLAGEAFYEQYF.

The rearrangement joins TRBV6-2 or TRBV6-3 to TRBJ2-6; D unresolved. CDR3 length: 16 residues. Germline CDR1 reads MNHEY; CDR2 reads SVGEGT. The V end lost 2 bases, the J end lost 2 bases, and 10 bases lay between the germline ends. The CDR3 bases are TGTGCCAGCAGTTACGGGTCGGGCCCTGGGGCCAACGTCCTGACTTTC. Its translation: CASSYGSGPGANVLTF.

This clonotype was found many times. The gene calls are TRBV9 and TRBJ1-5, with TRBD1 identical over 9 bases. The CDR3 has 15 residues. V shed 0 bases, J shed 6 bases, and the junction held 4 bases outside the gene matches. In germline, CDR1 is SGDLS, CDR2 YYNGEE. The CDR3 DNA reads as TGTGCCAGCAGCGTAGGGGACAGGGAGGGTCAGCCCCAGCATTTT. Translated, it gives CASSVGDREGQPQHF.

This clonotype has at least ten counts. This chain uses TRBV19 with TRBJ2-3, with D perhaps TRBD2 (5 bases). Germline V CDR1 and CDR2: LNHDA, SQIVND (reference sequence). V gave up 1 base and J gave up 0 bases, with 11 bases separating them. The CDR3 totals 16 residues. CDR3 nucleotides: TGTGCCAGTAGTATAGGAGCACCGGGGAGCACAGATACGCAGTATTTT. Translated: CASSIGAPGSTDTQYF.

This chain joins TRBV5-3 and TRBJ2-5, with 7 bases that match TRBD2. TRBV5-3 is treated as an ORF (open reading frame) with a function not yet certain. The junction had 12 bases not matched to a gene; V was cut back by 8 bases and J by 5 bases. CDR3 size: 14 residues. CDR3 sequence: CASHERGRVETQYF. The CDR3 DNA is TGTGCCAGTCACGAGCGGGGCCGTGTGGAGACCCAGTACTTC.

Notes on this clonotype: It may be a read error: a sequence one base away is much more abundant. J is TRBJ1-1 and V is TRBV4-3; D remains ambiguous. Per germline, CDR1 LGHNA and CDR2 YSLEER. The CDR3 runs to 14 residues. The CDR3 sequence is CTSSQDGVGTEAFF. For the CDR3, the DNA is TGCACCAGCAGCCAAGATGGGGTAGGCACTGAAGCTTTCTTT.

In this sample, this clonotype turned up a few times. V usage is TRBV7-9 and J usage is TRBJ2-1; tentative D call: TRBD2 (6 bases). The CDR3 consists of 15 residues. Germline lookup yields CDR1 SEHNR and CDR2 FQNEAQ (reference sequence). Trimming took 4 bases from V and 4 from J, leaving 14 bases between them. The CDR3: CASSSSGSGYNEQFF. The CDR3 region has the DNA TGTGCCAGCAGCTCTTCAGGTAGCGGTTACAATGAGCAGTTCTTC. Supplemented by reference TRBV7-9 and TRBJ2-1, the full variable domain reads DTGVSQNPRHKITKRGQNVTFRCDPISEHNRLYWYRQTLGQGPEFLTYFQNEAQLEKSRLLSDRFSAERPKGSFSTLEIQRTEQGDSAMYLCASSSSGSGYNEQFFGPGTRLTVL.

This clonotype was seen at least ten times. CDR3 sequence reads: CSVEPFRADTQYF. The CDR3 region has the DNA TGCAGCGTTGAGCCGTTCCGGGCAGATACGCAGTATTTT. J is TRBJ2-3 and V is TRBV29-1; D unresolved. CDR1 and CDR2 (germline): SQVTM, ANQGSEA. This CDR3 is 13 amino acids long. V was trimmed by 3 bases and J by 4 bases, leaving 11 bases between them.

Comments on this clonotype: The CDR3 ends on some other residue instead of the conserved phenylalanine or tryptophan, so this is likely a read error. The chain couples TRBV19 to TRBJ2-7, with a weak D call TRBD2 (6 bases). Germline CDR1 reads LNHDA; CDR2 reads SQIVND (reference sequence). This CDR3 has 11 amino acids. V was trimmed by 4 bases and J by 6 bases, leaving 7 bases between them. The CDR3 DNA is TGTGCCAGTAGTAGCGGGGTCGAGCAGTACTCC. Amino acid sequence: CASSSGVEQYS.

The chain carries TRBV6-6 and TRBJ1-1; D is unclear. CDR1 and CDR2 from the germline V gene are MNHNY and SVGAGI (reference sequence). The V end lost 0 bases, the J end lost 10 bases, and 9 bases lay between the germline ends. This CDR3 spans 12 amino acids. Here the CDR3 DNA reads TGTGCCAGCAGTTACTCATCGGGTGGAGCTTTCTTT. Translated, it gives CASSYSSGGAFF.

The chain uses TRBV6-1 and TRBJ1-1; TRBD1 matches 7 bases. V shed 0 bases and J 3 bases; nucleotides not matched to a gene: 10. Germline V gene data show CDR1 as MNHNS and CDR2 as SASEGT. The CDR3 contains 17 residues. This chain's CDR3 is CASSEAQGSSIYTEAFF. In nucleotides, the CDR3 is TGTGCCAGCAGTGAAGCACAGGGGTCCTCTATCTACACTGAAGCTTTCTTT.

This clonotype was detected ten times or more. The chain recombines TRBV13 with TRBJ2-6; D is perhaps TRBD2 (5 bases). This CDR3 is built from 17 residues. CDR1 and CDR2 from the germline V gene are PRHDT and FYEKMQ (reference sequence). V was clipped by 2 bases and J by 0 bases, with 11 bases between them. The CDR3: CASSLFTGSSGANVLTF. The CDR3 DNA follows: TGTGCCAGCAGCTTATTTACGGGGAGCTCTGGGGCCAACGTCCTGACTTTC.

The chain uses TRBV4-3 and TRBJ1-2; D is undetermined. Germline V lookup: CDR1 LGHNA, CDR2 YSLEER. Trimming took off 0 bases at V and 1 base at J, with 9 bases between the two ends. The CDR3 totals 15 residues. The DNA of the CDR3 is TGCGCCAGCAGCCAAGAGTTCTGGGGTAACTATGGCTACACCTTC. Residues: CASSQEFWGNYGYTF.

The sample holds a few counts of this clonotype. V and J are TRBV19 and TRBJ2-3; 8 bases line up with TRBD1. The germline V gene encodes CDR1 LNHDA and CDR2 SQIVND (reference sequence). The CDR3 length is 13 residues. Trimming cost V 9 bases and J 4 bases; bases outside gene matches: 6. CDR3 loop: CASRQGIADTQYF. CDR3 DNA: TGTGCCAGCCGACAGGGGATCGCAGATACGCAGTATTTT. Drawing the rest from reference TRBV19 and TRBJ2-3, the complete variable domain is DGGITQSPKYLFRKEGQNVTLSCEQNLNHDAMYWYRQDPGQGLRLIYYSQIVNDFQKGDIAEGYSVSREKKESFPLTVTSAQKNPTAFYLCASRQGIADTQYFGPGTRLTVL.

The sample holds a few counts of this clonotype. The CDR3 DNA reads TGTGCCAGCAGCCCGGGGACAGGGGGTGCCTATAATTCACCCCTCCACTTT. Protein sequence: CASSPGTGGAYNSPLHF. The rearrangement uses TRBV7-9 and TRBJ1-6, with TRBD1 matching over 11 bases. This CDR3 region has 17 residues. With 5 bases clipped from V and 2 bases from J, the junction kept 5 bases outside the gene matches. The germline gives CDR1 SEHNR, CDR2 FQNEAQ (reference sequence).

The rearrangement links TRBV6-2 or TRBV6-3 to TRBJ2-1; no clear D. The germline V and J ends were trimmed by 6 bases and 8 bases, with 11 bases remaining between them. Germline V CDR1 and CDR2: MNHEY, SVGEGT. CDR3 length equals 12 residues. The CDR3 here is CASRRDWDEQFF. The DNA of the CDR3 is TGTGCCAGCAGACGCGACTGGGATGAGCAGTTCTTC.

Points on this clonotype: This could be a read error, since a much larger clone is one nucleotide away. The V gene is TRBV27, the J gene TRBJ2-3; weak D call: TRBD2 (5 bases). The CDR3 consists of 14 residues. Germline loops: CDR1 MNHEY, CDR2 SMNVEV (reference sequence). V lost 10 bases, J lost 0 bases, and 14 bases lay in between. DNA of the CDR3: TGTGCCAATGACTGTCGGGGAAGCACAGATACGCAGTATTTT. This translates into CANDCRGSTDTQYF.

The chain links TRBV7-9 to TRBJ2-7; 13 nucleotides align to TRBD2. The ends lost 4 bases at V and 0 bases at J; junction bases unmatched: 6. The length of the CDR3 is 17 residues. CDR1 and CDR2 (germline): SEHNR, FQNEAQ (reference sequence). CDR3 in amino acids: CASSSGLAGSCSYEQYF. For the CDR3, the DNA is TGTGCCAGCAGCTCGGGACTAGCGGGGTCCTGCTCCTACGAGCAGTACTTC.

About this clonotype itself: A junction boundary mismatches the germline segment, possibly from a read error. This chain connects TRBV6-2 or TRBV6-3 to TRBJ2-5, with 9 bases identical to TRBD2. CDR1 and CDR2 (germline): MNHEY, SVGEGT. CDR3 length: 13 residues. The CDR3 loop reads CARRERGEDTQYF. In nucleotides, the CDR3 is TGTGCCCGCAGAGAGCGGGGGGAAGACACCCAGTACTTC.

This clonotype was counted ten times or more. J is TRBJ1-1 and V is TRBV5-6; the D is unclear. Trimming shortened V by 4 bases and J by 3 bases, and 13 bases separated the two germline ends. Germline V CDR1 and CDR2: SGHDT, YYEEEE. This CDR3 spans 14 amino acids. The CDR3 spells CASSPPYRDTEAFF. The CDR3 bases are TGTGCCAGCAGCCCGCCTTATCGGGACACTGAAGCTTTCTTT.

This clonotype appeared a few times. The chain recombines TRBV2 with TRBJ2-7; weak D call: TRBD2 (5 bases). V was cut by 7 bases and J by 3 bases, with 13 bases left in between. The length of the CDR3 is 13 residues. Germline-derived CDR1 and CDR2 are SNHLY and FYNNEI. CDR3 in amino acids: CASKVSAGYEQYF. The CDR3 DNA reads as TGTGCCAGCAAGGTCTCGGCGGGCTACGAGCAGTACTTC.